The clone carrying this T cell receptor beta chain was observed a handful of times. Its specificity is unknown. CDR1 and CDR2 from the germline V gene are MGHDK and SYGVNS. The ends lost 3 bases at V and 11 bases at J; junction bases unmatched: 9. CDR3 length: 13 amino acids. The data originate from a study of cytomegalovirus exposure and HLA in healthy donors. PCR primers comprised 60 Vbeta and 13 Jbeta primers. The table came from immunoSEQ multiplex PCR; TCRdb's copy has only in-frame clones and leaves some out. The top ten hold approximately 7.9% of the sample, which has roughly 90,000 clones, around four fifths seen once. Whole-study findings and limits: Associated with HLA alleles at 0.05 false discovery rate in a later analysis were over 15,000 TCR beta sequences.

This receptor was obtained from a man aged 30-40 years in good health and CMV-seronegative. Sequencing used PBMCs. This chain uses TRBV25-1 with TRBJ1-1; 7 bases match TRBD1. The CDR3 spells CASSEGKTGDAFF. The CDR3 DNA is TGTGCCAGCAGTGAGGGGAAAACAGGGGACGCTTTCTTT.